This TCR beta chain was retrieved from a study of OX40 agonist ivuxolimab in advanced cancers. About the research overall: Intravenous ivuxolimab was administered to patients every 2 weeks at 0.01 to 10 mg/kg. Dose-escalation patients' cancers were hepatocellular carcinoma, melanoma, renal cell or head and neck cancer.

The repertoire was sequenced with immunoSEQ multiplex PCR; TCRdb's copy has only in-frame clones and lacks some. In the table there are over 150,000 clones, 85% to 95% of which are singletons. General study findings and limits: The antigen specificity of the peripheral T cells (those that were expanded) was not determined.

Blood samples were obtained at baseline, cycle 4 day 1, and cycle 7 day 1. Remarks on this clone: Its matching antigen is unknown.

The length of the CDR3 is 13 residues. V shed 0 bases and J shed 8 bases, with 10 bases lying between them. The germline V gene encodes CDR1 KGHSH and CDR2 LQKENI. This sequence was found in an adult with an advanced solid tumor such as melanoma, head and neck, liver or kidney cancer. Sequencing was performed on CD4+ or CD8+ T cells sorted from blood, taken in a trial of the OX40 agonist ivuxolimab. The rearrangement uses TRBV18 and TRBJ1-2, with TRBD1 as a possible D gene (5 bases). CDR3 in amino acids: CASSPPPGQGYTF. The CDR3 DNA is TGTGCCAGCTCACCACCCCCAGGGCAGGGCTACACCTTC.